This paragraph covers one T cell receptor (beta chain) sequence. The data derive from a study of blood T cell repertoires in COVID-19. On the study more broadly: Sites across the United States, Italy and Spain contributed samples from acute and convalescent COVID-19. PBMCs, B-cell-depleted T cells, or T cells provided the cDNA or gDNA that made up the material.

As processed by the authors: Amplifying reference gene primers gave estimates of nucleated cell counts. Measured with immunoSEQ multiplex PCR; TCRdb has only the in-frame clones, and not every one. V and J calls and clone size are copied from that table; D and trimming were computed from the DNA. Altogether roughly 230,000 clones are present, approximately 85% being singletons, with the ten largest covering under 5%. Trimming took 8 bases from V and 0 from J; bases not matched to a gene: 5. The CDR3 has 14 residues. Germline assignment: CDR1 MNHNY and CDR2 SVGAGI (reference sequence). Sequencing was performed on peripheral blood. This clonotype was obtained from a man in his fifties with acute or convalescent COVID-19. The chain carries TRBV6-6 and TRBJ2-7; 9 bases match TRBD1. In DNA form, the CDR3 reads TGTGCCAGCGTGGGACAGGGAGCCTCCTACGAGCAGTACTTC. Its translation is CASVGQGASYEQYF.